These 12 T cell receptor beta chains originate from one sample sequenced in a study of CD8+CD57+ T cells in acquired aplastic anemia. TCR beta VDJ and CDR3 were profiled, and genomic DNA was the template. MiXCR was run by TCRdb on the reads, yielding one entry per CDR3 protein. Here the sample spans around 190,000 distinct CDR3 sequences, over 60% being singletons. Sample: sorted CD4+, CD8+, or CD8+CD57+ T cells (not recorded which) from PBMCs. These TCRs come from a human donor in good health.

The chain joins TRBV15 to TRBJ1-1; 7 bases match TRBD1. The CDR3 covers 14 residues. CDR1 and CDR2 from the germline V gene are LNHNV and YYDKDF (reference sequence). Trimming at V came to 1 base and at J to 5 bases, leaving 4 bases not matched to a gene. As DNA, the CDR3 is TGTGCCACCAGCAGAGCGTCACAGGGGACTGAAGCTTTCTTT. It translates to CATSRASQGTEAFF.

This clonotype has more than one count but fewer than ten. The rearrangement uses TRBV15 and TRBJ1-1, with 7 bases lining up with TRBD1. This CDR3 spans 15 amino acids. In germline, CDR1 is LNHNV, CDR2 YYDKDF (reference sequence). Losses at the gene ends were 5 bases for V and 5 bases for J; bases not matched to a gene: 11. The CDR3 sequence is CATSPPRDRATEAFF. The CDR3 nucleotides read TGTGCCACCAGCCCGCCCCGAGACAGGGCTACTGAAGCTTTCTTT.

A few counts support this clonotype. The chain carries TRBV4-1 and TRBJ1-1, with D tentatively TRBD1 (6 bases). CDR1 is MGHRA, CDR2 YSYEKL, per germline. V was trimmed by 4 bases and J by 1 base, leaving 13 bases between them. This CDR3 has 15 amino acids. CDR3 in amino acids: CASSPRTDANTEAFF. CDR3 DNA: TGCGCCAGCAGCCCGCGGACAGATGCGAACACTGAAGCTTTCTTT.

The chain recombines TRBV7-9 with TRBJ2-3; TRBD1 matches 9 bases. Trimming removed 6 bases from V and 3 bases from J; junction bases left unmatched: 4. CDR3 length equals 14 residues. Germline CDR1 reads SEHNR; CDR2 reads FQNEAQ (reference sequence). CDR3 protein: CASRKTGGTDTQYF. For the CDR3, the DNA is TGTGCCAGCAGGAAGACAGGGGGTACAGATACGCAGTATTTT.

The CDR3 loop reads CASSRQWGVQETQYF. The CDR3, as DNA: TGTGCCAGCAGCCGCCAATGGGGCGTCCAAGAGACCCAGTACTTC. The V and J genes are TRBV7-2 and TRBJ2-5; tentative D call: TRBD1 (5 bases). With 5 bases removed from V and 1 base from J, the gap between germline ends came to 14 bases. CDR3 length: 15 residues. Per the germline V gene, CDR1 is SGHTA and CDR2 is FQGNSA.

This clonotype has just a few counts. This CDR3 is CASSLAGRGSPLHF. CDR3 DNA sequence: TGTGCCAGCAGCTTAGCCGGCCGGGGCTCACCCCTCCACTTT. The chain carries TRBV7-2 and TRBJ1-6; possibly TRBD1 for D (5 bases). This CDR3 has 14 amino acids. Looked up from germline, CDR1 is SGHTA and CDR2 is FQGNSA. V was pared by 0 bases and J by 10 bases, with 10 bases between. Looking up the rest from reference TRBV7-2 and TRBJ1-6 gives the full variable domain: GAGVSQSPSNKVTEKGKDVELRCDPISGHTALYWYRQSLGQGLEFLIYFQGNSAPDKSGLPSDRFSAERTGGSVSTLTIQRTQQEDSAVYLCASSLAGRGSPLHFGNGTRLTVT.

The CDR3 protein is CSVDVLREFPGDNNEQFF. The CDR3 DNA reads as TGCAGCGTTGATGTGTTGCGGGAGTTTCCGGGCGACAACAATGAGCAGTTCTTC. J is TRBJ2-1 and V is TRBV29-1, with 7 bases matching TRBD2. This CDR3 comprises 18 residues. With V trimmed by 3 bases and J by 5 bases, 19 bases remained unmatched. Germline V gene lookup returns CDR1 SQVTM and CDR2 ANQGSEA.

This clonotype has at least ten counts. This may be a read error: a much more frequent sequence differs by one nucleotide. This sequence joins TRBV27 and TRBJ1-1, with D uncertain. This CDR3 comprises 12 residues. Trimming removed 6 bases at V and 1 base at J, with 6 bases between. From germline, CDR1 is MNHEY and CDR2 SMNVEV (reference sequence). CDR3 nucleotides: TGTGCCAGCAGCTTTGGGAACACTGAAGCTTTCTTT. It is translated as CASSFGNTEAFF.

The J gene is TRBJ1-1, the V gene TRBV19; D is undetermined. V was shortened by 4 bases and J by 5 bases, with 11 bases between the two germline ends. The CDR3 runs to 13 residues. Germline V gene data show CDR1 as LNHDA and CDR2 as SQIVND (reference sequence). The CDR3 sequence: CASSTGGWTEAFF. The CDR3 DNA reads as TGTGCCAGTAGTACGGGAGGGTGGACTGAAGCTTTCTTT.

The chain employs TRBV7-6 and TRBJ2-1, with 10 positions matching TRBD1. Germline V lookup: CDR1 SGHVS, CDR2 FNYEAQ. The J segment lost 5 bases and the V segment lost 4 bases, leaving 5 bases of the junction unmatched. The CDR3 extends over 15 amino acids. The CDR3 region is CASSSPGTGDNEQFF. DNA of the CDR3: TGTGCCAGCAGCTCCCCCGGGACAGGGGACAATGAGCAGTTCTTC.

CDR3: CASSLVDSPLHF. DNA for the CDR3: TGTGCCAGCAGCTTGGTGGACTCACCCCTCCACTTT. V usage is TRBV9 and J usage is TRBJ1-6; D is ambiguous. V lost 4 bases and J lost 10, with 9 bases in between. The CDR3 spans 12 residues. Looked up from germline, CDR1 is SGDLS and CDR2 is YYNGEE. The complete variable domain, with remaining parts taken from reference TRBV9 and TRBJ1-6, reads DSGVTQTPKHLITATGQRVTLRCSPRSGDLSVYWYQQSLDQGLQFLIQYYNGEERAKGNILERFSAQQFPDLHSELNLSSLELGDSALYFCASSLVDSPLHFGNGTRLTVT.

The chain combines TRBV20-1 with TRBJ2-2; no definite D call. Germline V gives CDR1 DFQATT, CDR2 SNEGSKA (reference sequence). With 0 bases removed from V and 6 bases from J, the gap between germline ends came to 11 bases. The CDR3 spans 14 residues. The CDR3 region has the DNA TGCAGTGCTAGAGATACTCAGAGAGCCGGGGAGCTGTTTTTT. The encoded protein is CSARDTQRAGELFF.